This record looks at one T cell receptor beta chain sequence and its context. This sample was included in a study of preoperative IRX-2 immunotherapy in early breast cancer. Treatment defined: preoperative locoregional IRX-2 cytokine immunotherapy. This phase Ib study tested locoregional IRX-2 cytokine immunotherapy given before surgery. The method was immunoSEQ multiplex PCR; TCRdb's version includes in-frame clones alone and lacks a portion of them. The table has tens of thousands of clones, approximately 80% seen once. The clonotype comes from a human donor with breast cancer. The starting material was lymph node tissue, obtained after IRX-2 immunotherapy.

The CDR3 protein is CASSLSGYSTNYGYTF. The CDR3 DNA reads as TGCGCCAGCAGCTTGTCAGGCTATAGTACTAACTATGGCTACACCTTC. The chain is built from TRBV5-1 and TRBJ1-2; no clear D gene. Germline V CDR1 and CDR2: SGHRS, YFSETQ. The CDR3 is made up of 16 amino acids. Deletions cut 1 base from V and 0 bases from J, with 13 bases between.